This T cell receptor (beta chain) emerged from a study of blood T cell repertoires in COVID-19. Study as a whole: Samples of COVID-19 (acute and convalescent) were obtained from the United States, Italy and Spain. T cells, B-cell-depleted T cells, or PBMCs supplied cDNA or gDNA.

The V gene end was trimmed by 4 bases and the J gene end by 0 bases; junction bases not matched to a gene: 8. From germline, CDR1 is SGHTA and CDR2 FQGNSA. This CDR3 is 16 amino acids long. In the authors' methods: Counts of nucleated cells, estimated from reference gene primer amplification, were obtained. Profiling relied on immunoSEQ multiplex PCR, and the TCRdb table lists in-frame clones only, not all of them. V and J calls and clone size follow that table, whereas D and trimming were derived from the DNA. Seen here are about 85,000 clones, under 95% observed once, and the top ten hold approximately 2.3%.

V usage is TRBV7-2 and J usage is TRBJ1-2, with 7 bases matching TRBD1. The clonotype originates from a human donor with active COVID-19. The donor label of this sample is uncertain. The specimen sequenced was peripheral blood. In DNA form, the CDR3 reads TGTGCCAGCAGCTGGAGGACAGGCCTAACTAACTATGGCTACACCTTC. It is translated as CASSWRTGLTNYGYTF.